This T cell receptor (beta chain) was documented in a study of cytomegalovirus exposure and HLA in healthy donors. On this clone: What it recognizes is unknown.

Vbeta (60) and Jbeta (13) primers were used in the PCR. This table comes from immunoSEQ multiplex PCR, and its TCRdb copy is limited to in-frame clones, with some not included. The sample carries 150,000 to 200,000 clones, around 80% recorded once. General study results and limits: CMV antigen specificity of three CMV-associated chains was confirmed in vitro. Only CMV serostatus was available as immune exposure information.

With V trimmed by 4 bases and J by 4 bases, 9 bases remained unmatched. The CDR3 is 16 residues long. Germline V gene data show CDR1 as MGHRA and CDR2 as YSYEKL. The source is a woman aged 18-29 years in good health and CMV-seronegative. Input material: PBMCs. The rearrangement joins TRBV4-1 to TRBJ2-1; 8 positions agree with TRBD2. The CDR3 coding sequence is TGCGCCAGCAGCCGCCCCGGGACTAGGGATTACAATGAGCAGTTCTTC. Encoded protein: CASSRPGTRDYNEQFF.